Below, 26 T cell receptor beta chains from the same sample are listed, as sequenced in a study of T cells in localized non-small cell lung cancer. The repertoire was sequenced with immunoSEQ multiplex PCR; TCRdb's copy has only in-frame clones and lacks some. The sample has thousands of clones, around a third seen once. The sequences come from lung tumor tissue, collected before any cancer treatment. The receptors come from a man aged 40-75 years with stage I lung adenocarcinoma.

DNA for the CDR3: TGTGCCACCAGCGACCCAATGAGCGGGAGTTTGGCGACCCAGTACTTC. Translating it yields CATSDPMSGSLATQYF. The chain is built from TRBV15 and TRBJ2-5, with 8 bases identical to TRBD2. CDR3 length equals 16 residues. Germline V gene data show CDR1 as LNHNV and CDR2 as YYDKDF (reference sequence). V gave up 5 bases and J gave up 7 bases; unmatched junction bases: 15.

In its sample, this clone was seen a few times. The CDR3: CASSGYRTSGSYEQYF. In DNA, the CDR3 is TGTGCCAGTAGTGGCTACCGGACTAGCGGGTCCTACGAGCAGTACTTC. This chain uses TRBV19 with TRBJ2-7; 11 bases are a match to TRBD2. The CDR3 runs 16 residues. Germline V gives CDR1 LNHDA, CDR2 SQIVND (reference sequence). V shed 5 bases and J 1 base; nucleotides not matched to a gene: 7.

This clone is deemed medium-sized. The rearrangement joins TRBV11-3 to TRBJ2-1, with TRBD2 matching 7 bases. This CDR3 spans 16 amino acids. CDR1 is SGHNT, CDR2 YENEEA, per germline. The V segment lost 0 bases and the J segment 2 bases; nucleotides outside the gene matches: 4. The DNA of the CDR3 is TGTGCCAGCAGCTTAGAGACGGCGGGAGCCTACAATGAGCAGTTCTTC. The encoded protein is CASSLETAGAYNEQFF.

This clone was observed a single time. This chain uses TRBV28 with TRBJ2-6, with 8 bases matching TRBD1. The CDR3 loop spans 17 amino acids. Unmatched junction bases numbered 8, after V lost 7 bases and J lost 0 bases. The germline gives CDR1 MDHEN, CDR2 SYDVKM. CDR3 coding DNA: TGTGCCAGCATAACAGGGGGGTCCTTCTCTGGGGCCAACGTCCTGACTTTC. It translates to CASITGGSFSGANVLTF.

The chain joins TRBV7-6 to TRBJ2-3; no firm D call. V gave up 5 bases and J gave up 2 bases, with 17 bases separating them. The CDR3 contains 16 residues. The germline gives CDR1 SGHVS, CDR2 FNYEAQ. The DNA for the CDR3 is TGTGCCAGCAGCCCCCTTTCCGCCTACAACACAGATACGCAGTATTTT. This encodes CASSPLSAYNTDTQYF.

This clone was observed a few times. This chain's CDR3 is CASSLVAGVYYEQYF. Written as DNA, the CDR3 is TGTGCCAGCAGCTTAGTAGCGGGAGTATACTACGAGCAGTACTTC. V and J are TRBV11-3 and TRBJ2-7, with 9 bases aligning to TRBD2. Trimming removed 1 base from V and 3 bases from J; junction bases left unmatched: 4. Germline V gives CDR1 SGHNT, CDR2 YENEEA. The CDR3 length is 15 residues.

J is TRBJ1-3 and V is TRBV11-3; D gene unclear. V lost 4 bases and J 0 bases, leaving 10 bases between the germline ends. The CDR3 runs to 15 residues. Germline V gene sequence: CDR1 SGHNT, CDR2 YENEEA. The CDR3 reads CASSYGPVSGNTIYF. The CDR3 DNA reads TGTGCCAGCAGCTATGGGCCGGTCTCTGGAAACACCATATATTTT.

The CDR3 is CASSFGQGSYNEQFF. CDR3 DNA sequence: TGCGCCAGCAGCTTCGGACAGGGGTCCTACAATGAGCAGTTCTTC. The chain joins TRBV5-1 to TRBJ2-1; 9 bases align to TRBD1. Germline V gene lookup returns CDR1 SGHRS and CDR2 YFSETQ. The CDR3 loop spans 15 amino acids. J gave up 1 base and V 2 bases, and 1 base lay outside the gene matches.

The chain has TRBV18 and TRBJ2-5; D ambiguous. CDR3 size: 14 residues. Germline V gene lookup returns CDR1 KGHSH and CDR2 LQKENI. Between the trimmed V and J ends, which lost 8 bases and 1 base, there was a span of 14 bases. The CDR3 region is CASRESWGQETQYF. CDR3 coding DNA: TGTGCCAGCCGAGAATCATGGGGCCAAGAGACCCAGTACTTC. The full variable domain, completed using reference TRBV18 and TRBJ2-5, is NAGVMQNPRHLVRRRGQEARLRCSPMKGHSHVYWYRQLPEEGLKFMVYLQKENIIDESGMPKERFSAEFPKEGPSILRIQQVVRGDSAAYFCASRESWGQETQYFGPGTRLLVL.

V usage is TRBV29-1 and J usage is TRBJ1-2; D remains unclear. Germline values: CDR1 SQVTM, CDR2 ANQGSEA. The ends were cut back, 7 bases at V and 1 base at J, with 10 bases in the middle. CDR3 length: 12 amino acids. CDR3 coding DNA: TGCAGCGCCGCATCAAATAACTATGGCTACACCTTC. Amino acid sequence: CSAASNNYGYTF.

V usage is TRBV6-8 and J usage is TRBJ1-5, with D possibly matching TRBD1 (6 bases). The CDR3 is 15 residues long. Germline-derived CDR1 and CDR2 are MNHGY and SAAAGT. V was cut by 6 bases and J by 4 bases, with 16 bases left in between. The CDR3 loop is CASRTFRGANQPQHF. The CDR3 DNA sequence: TGTGCCAGCAGGACCTTTAGGGGGGCTAATCAGCCCCAGCATTTT.

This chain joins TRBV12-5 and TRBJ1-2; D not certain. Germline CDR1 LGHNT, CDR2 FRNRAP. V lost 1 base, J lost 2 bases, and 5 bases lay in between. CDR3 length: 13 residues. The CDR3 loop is CASGLGQNYGYTF. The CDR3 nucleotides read TGTGCTAGTGGTTTGGGACAAAACTATGGCTACACCTTC.

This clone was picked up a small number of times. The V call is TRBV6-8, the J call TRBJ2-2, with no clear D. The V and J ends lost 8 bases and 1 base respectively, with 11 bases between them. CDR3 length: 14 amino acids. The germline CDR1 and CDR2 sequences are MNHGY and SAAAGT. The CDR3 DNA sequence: TGTGCCAGCGTCATTGTGCGGAACACCGGGGAGCTGTTTTTT. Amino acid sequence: CASVIVRNTGELFF.

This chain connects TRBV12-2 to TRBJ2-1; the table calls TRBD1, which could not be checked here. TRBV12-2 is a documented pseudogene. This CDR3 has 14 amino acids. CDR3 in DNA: TGTGCAAGTCGCAACAAGGGGTCCTACAATGAGCAGTTCTTC. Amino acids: CASRNKGSYNEQFF.

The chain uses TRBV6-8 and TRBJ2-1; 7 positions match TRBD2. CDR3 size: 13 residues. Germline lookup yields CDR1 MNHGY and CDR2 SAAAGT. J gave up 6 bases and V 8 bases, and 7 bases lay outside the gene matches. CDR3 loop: CASDGLGRNEQFF. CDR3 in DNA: TGTGCCAGCGACGGACTAGGGCGCAATGAGCAGTTCTTC.

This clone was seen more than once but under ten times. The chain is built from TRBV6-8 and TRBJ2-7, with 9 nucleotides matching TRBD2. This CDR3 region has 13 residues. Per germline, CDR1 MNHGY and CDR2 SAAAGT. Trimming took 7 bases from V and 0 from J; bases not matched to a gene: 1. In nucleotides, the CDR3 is TGTGCCAGCACTAGCGGGACCTCCTACGAGCAGTACTTC. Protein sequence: CASTSGTSYEQYF.

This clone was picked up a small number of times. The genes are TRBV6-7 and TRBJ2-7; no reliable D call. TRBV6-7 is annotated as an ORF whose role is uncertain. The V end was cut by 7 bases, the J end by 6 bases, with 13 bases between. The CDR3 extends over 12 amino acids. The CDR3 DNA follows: TGTGCCAGCAATGGAGCTGCCGGCGAGCAGTACTTC. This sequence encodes CASNGAAGEQYF.

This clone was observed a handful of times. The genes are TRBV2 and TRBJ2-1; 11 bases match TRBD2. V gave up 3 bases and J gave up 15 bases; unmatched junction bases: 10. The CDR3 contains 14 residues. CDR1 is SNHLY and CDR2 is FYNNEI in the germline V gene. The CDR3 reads CASSDQTSGTPSFF. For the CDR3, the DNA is TGTGCCAGCAGTGACCAGACTAGCGGGACCCCTTCGTTCTTC.

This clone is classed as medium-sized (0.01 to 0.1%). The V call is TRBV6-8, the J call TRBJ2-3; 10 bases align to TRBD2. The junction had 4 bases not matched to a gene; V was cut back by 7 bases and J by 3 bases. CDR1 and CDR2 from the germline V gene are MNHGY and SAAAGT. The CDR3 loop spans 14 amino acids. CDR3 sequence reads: CASTSGLATDTQYF. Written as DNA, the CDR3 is TGTGCCAGCACCTCGGGACTAGCGACAGATACGCAGTATTTT.

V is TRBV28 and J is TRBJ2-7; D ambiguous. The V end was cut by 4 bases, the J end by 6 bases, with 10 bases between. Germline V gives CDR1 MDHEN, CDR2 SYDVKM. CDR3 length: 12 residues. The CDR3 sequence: CASSSKQLEQYF. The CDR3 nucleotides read TGTGCCAGCAGTTCAAAACAGCTCGAGCAGTACTTC.

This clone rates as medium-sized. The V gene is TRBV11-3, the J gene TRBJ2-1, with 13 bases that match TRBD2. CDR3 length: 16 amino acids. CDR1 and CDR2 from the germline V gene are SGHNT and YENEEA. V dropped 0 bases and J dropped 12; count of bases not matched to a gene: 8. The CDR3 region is CASSLEGLAGLRGQFF. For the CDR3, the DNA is TGTGCCAGCAGCTTAGAGGGACTAGCGGGACTTCGGGGGCAGTTCTTC.

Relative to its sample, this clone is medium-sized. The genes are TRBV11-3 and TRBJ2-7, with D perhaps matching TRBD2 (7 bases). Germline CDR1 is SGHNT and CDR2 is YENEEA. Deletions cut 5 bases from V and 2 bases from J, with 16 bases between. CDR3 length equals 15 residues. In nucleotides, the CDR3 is TGTGCCAGCAGCCCCGGGGGCGGGAGAACCTACGAGCAGTACTTC. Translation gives CASSPGGGRTYEQYF.

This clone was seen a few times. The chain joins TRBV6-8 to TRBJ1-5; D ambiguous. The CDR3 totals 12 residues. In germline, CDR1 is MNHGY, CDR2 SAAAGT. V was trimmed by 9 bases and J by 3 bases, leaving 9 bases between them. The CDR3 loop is CASNAVNQPQHF. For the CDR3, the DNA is TGTGCCAGTAACGCAGTCAATCAGCCCCAGCATTTT.

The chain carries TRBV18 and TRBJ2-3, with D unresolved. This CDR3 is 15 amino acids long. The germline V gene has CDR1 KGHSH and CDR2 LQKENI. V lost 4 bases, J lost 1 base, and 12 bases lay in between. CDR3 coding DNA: TGTGCCAGCTCACGGCTCACAGACGGCACAGATACGCAGTATTTT. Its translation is CASSRLTDGTDTQYF.

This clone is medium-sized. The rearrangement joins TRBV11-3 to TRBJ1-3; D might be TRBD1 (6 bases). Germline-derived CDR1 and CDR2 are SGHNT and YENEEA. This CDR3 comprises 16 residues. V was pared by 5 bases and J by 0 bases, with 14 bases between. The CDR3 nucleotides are TGTGCCAGCAGCCCCCGGGGGGGCGTCTCTGGAAACACCATATATTTT. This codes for CASSPRGGVSGNTIYF. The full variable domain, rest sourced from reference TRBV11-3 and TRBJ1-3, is EAGVVQSPRYKIIEKKQPVAFWCNPISGHNTLYWYLQNLGQGPELLIRYENEEAVDDSQLPKDRFSAERLKGVDSTLKIQPAELGDSAVYLCASSPRGGVSGNTIYFGEGSWLTVV.

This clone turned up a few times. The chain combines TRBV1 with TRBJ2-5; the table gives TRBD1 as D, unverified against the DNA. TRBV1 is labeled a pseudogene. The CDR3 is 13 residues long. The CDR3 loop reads CASSPGQGETQYF. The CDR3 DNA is TGCGCCAGCAGCCCGGGACAGGGAGAGACCCAGTACTTC.